This T cell receptor beta chain was found in a study of identical twins. In this sample, this clonotype turned up a few times. The CDR3 is made up of 14 amino acids. V lost 5 bases to trimming and J lost 0 bases, with 12 bases between them. Germline V gene data show CDR1 as DFQATT and CDR2 as SNEGSKA (reference sequence). TCRdb processed the 5' RACE reads anew with MiXCR; each CDR3 protein has one entry. The repertoire has about 480,000 distinct CDR3 sequences, approximately 15% of them found once; the top ten carry about 0.54%. This same sample was also part of a study on yellow fever vaccine responses in identical twins.

The sample taken for sequencing was CD4+ T cells sorted from blood. The source is a woman aged 18-29 years in good health. This chain uses TRBV20-1 with TRBJ2-3, with no clear D. CDR3 in amino acids: CSASGPDSTDTQYF. The CDR3 bases are TGCAGTGCTTCAGGTCCGGATAGCACAGATACGCAGTATTTT.